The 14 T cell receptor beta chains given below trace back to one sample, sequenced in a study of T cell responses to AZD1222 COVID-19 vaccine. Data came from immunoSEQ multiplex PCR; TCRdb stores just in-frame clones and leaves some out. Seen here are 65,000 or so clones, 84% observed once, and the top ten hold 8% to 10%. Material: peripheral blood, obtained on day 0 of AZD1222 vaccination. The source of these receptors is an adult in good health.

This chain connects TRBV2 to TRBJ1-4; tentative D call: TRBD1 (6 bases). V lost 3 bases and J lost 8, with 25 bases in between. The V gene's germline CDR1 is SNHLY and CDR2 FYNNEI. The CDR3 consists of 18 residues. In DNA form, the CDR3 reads TGTGCCAGCAGTGAGTTTAGGGTTATTGGGGGCGCGGAGGAAAAACTGTTTTTT. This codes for CASSEFRVIGGAEEKLFF. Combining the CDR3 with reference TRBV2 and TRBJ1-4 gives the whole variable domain EPEVTQTPSHQVTQMGQEVILRCVPISNHLYFYWYRQILGQKVEFLVSFYNNEISEKSEIFDDQFSVERPDGSNFTLKIRSTKLEDSAMYFCASSEFRVIGGAEEKLFFGSGTQLSVL.

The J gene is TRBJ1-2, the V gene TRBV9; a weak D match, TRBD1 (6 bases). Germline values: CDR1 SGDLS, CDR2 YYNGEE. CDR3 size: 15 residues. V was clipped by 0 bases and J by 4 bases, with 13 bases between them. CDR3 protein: CASSVDGGNSYGYTF. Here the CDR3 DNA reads TGTGCCAGCAGCGTAGATGGGGGCAATTCCTATGGCTACACCTTC.

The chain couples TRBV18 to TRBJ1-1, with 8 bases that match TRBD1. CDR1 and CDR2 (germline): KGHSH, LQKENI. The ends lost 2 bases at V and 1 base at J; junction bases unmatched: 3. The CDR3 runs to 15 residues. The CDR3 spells CASSPTGTGNTEAFF. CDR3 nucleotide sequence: TGTGCCAGCTCACCAACCGGGACAGGGAACACTGAAGCTTTCTTT. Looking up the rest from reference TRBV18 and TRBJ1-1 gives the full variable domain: NAGVMQNPRHLVRRRGQEARLRCSPMKGHSHVYWYRQLPEEGLKFMVYLQKENIIDESGMPKERFSAEFPKEGPSILRIQQVVRGDSAAYFCASSPTGTGNTEAFFGQGTRLTVV.

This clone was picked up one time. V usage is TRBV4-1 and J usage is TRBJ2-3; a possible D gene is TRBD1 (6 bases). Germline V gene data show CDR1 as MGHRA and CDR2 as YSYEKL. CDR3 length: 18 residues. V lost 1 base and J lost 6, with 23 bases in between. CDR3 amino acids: CASSQGEKRGSSVDTQYF. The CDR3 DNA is TGCGCCAGCAGCCAAGGAGAGAAGAGGGGGTCCTCTGTGGATACGCAGTATTTT.

CDR3 DNA sequence: TGCAGCGTTGAAGTAGGAAGAGACGGATGGAACACTGAAGCTTTCTTT. Protein sequence: CSVEVGRDGWNTEAFF. The rearrangement uses TRBV29-1 and TRBJ1-1; D remains unclear. Germline assignment: CDR1 SQVTM and CDR2 ANQGSEA. CDR3 length: 16 amino acids. The V end was cut by 1 base, the J end by 1 base, with 16 bases between.

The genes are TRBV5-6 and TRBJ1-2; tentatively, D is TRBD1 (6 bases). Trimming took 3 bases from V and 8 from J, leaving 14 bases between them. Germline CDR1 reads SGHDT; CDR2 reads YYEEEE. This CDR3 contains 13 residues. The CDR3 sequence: CASSYLQGGGYTF. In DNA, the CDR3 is TGTGCCAGCAGCTATCTACAGGGCGGCGGCTACACCTTC.

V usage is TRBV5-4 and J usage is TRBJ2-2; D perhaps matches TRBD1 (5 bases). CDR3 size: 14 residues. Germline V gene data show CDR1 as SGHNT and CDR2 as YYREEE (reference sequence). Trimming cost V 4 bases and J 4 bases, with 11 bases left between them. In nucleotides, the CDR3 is TGTGCCAGCAGCCTGAGACAGACCACCGGGGAGCTGTTTTTT. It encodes CASSLRQTTGELFF.

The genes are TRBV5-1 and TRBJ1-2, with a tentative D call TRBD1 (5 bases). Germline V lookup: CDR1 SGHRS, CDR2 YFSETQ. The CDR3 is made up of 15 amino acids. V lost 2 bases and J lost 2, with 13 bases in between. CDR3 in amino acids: CASSLSGQVNYGYTF. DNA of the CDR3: TGCGCCAGCAGCTTATCGGGGCAGGTAAACTATGGCTACACCTTC. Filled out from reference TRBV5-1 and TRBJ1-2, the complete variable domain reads KAGVTQTPRYLIKTRGQQVTLSCSPISGHRSVSWYQQTPGQGLQFLFEYFSETQRNKGNFPGRFSGRQFSNSRSEMNVSTLELGDSALYLCASSLSGQVNYGYTFGSGTRLTVV.

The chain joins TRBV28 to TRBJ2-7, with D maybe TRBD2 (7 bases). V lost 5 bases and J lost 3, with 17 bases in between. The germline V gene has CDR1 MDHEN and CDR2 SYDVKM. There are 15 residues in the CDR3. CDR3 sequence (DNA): TGTGCCAGCAGTCCCCGGGGGGCGGGGCGCTACGAGCAGTACTTC. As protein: CASSPRGAGRYEQYF.

CDR3 region: CASSLSGNTIYF. The CDR3 region has the DNA TGTGCCAGCAGCTTGTCAGGAAACACCATATATTTT. J is TRBJ1-3 and V is TRBV5-4, with no clear D. This CDR3 is 12 amino acids long. The V end lost 1 base, the J end lost 4 bases, and 3 bases lay between the germline ends. Germline lookup yields CDR1 SGHNT and CDR2 YYREEE (reference sequence).

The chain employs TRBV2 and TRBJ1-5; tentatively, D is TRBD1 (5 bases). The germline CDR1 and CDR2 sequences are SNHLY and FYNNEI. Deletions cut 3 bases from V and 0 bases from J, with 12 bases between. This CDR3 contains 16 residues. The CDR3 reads CASSEGTGSSNQPQHF. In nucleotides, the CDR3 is TGTGCCAGCAGTGAGGGGACGGGGAGTAGCAATCAGCCCCAGCATTTT.

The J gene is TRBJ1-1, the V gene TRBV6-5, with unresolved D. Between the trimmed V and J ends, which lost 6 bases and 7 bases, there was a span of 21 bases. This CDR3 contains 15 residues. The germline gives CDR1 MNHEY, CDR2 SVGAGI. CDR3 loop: CASSKTGPSRNEAFF. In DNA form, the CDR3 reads TGTGCCAGCAGCAAAACCGGACCCTCCCGGAATGAAGCTTTCTTT.

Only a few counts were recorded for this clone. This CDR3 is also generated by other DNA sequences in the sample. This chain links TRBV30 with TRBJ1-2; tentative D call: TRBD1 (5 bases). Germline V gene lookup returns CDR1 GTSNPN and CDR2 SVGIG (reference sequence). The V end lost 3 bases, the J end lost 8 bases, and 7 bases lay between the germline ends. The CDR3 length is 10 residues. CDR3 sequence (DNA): TGTGCCTGGAGAAGGGGCGGCTACACCTTC. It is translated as CAWRRGGYTF.

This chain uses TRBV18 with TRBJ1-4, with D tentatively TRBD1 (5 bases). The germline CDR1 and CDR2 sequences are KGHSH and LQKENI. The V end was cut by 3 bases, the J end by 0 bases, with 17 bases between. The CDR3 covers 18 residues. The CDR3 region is CASSPGTLRGATNEKLFF. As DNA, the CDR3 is TGTGCCAGCTCACCCGGGACCCTAAGGGGCGCAACTAATGAAAAACTGTTTTTT.